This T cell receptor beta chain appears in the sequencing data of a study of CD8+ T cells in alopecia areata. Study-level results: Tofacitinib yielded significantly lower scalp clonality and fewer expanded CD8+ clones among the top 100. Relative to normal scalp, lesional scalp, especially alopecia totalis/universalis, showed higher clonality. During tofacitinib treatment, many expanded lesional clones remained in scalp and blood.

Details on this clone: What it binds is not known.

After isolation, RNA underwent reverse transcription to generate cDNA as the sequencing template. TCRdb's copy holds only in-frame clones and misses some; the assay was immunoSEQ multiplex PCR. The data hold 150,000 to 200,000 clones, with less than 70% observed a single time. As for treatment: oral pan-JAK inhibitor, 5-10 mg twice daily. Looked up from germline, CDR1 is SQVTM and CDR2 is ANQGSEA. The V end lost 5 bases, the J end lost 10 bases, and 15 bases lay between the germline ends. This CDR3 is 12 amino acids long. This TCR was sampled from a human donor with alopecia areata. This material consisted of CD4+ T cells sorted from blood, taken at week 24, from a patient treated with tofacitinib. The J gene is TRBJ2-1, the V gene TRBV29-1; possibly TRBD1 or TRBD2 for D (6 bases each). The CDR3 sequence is CSVYQGGREQFF. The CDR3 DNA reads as TGCAGCGTTTATCAAGGGGGGCGGGAGCAGTTCTTC.